This T cell receptor beta chain appears in the sequencing data of a study of human T cells and chemical hapten exposure. TCRdb reanalysed the RACE reads using MiXCR and keeps one entry per CDR3 protein. The sample includes around 360,000 distinct CDR3 sequences, about 6% of them seen just once. Germline CDR1 and CDR2: SGDLS and YYNGEE. The junction had 5 bases not matched to a gene; V was cut back by 6 bases and J by 3 bases. The CDR3 length is 13 residues. The time point denotes: patch test 2, 6 weeks after DPC sensitization. Treatment of the sample: therapeutic diphenylcyclopropenone sensitization with weekly scalp DPC. The template was total RNA from unfractionated whole blood.

The clonotype comes from a woman aged 18-35 years with alopecia areata. Some clones in this sample may be carry-over from other donors' samples. The chain carries TRBV9 and TRBJ1-1; TRBD1 matches at 7 bases. The specimen was whole blood, collected in connection with sensitization to the hapten diphenylcyclopropenone (DPC). For the CDR3, the DNA is TGTGCCAGCAATTCAGACAGGGACACTGAAGCTTTCTTT. Its protein is CASNSDRDTEAFF.